This T cell receptor beta chain was captured in a study of T cell responses to AZD1222 COVID-19 vaccine. Points from the study as a whole: Donors were chiefly white British, with a greater number of females, and clonal diversity was perhaps underestimated.

This clone was detected only once. Its cognate antigen is unknown. CDR3 length: 15 amino acids. Trimming took off 3 bases at V and 0 bases at J, with 12 bases between the two ends. Germline values: CDR1 MDHEN, CDR2 SYDVKM. Sequencing used immunoSEQ multiplex PCR; TCRdb keeps in-frame clones, though not all of them. This table holds about 190,000 clones, 94% found once. The V call is TRBV28, the J call TRBJ2-7; a weak D match, TRBD1 (6 bases). Sequencing was performed on peripheral blood, taken on day 0 of AZD1222 vaccination. This sequence originates from an adult in good health. The CDR3 is CASSFPTGLSYEQYF. CDR3 coding DNA: TGTGCCAGCAGTTTCCCCACAGGGCTCTCCTACGAGCAGTACTTC.